These 8 T cell receptor beta chains came from one sample sequenced in a study of blood T cell repertoires in COVID-19. Profiling relied on immunoSEQ multiplex PCR, and the TCRdb table lists in-frame clones only, not all of them. This sample has approximately 180,000 clones, with roughly 89% found just once. Sequenced sample: PBMCs or T cells enriched from blood (not recorded which). The origin of the receptors is a woman aged 40 to 50 with acute COVID-19.

The rearrangement links TRBV5-6 to TRBJ2-1; TRBD2 matches at 11 bases. J lost 7 bases, V lost 4 bases, and 7 bases had no gene match. The CDR3 covers 15 residues. Germline V CDR1 and CDR2: SGHDT, YYEEEE. The CDR3 DNA reads as TGTGCCAGCAGCCTTACCCCTAGCGGGGGGAATGAGCAGTTCTTC. Translation gives CASSLTPSGGNEQFF.

This chain uses TRBV5-6 with TRBJ1-2, with D possibly TRBD1 on 5 matching bases. Trimming stripped 0 bases from V and 10 bases from J, with 10 bases between. The CDR3 extends over 12 amino acids. Germline V gene lookup returns CDR1 SGHDT and CDR2 YYEEEE. The CDR3 DNA follows: TGTGCCAGCAGCTTGGCAGGGCGAGACTACACCTTC. This codes for CASSLAGRDYTF.

The chain employs TRBV2 and TRBJ1-6; 8 nucleotides match TRBD1. This CDR3 contains 15 residues. CDR1 and CDR2 from the germline V gene are SNHLY and FYNNEI. J was trimmed by 8 bases and V by 8 bases; bases with no gene match: 11. Here the CDR3 DNA reads TGTGCCAGCTCACCAGGGGGACAGGAGCATTCACCCCTCCACTTT. Translated, it gives CASSPGGQEHSPLHF.

The V call is TRBV7-2, the J call TRBJ1-6; 8 bases match TRBD1. The trim removed 3 bases at V and 0 bases at J, leaving 4 bases unmatched. This CDR3 spans 17 amino acids. Germline CDR1 reads SGHTA; CDR2 reads FQGNSA. CDR3 residues: CASSFAGQGSYNSPLHF. CDR3 sequence (DNA): TGTGCCAGCAGCTTTGCCGGACAGGGCTCCTATAATTCACCCCTCCACTTT.

The gene calls are TRBV12-5 and TRBJ2-2; tentative D call: TRBD2 (6 bases). V was shortened by 0 bases and J by 4 bases, with 18 bases between the two germline ends. Germline CDR1 reads LGHNT; CDR2 reads FRNRAP. The CDR3 is 18 amino acids. The CDR3 DNA sequence: TGTGCTAGTGGTTTGGTTGGCAAAGGGGAGGTGTTCACCGGGGAGCTGTTTTTT. This codes for CASGLVGKGEVFTGELFF.

V gene TRBV13 combines with J gene TRBJ1-3; D unclear. Germline lookup yields CDR1 PRHDT and CDR2 FYEKMQ (reference sequence). The CDR3 totals 13 residues. V was clipped by 5 bases and J by 0 bases, with 5 bases between them. The CDR3 sequence: CASSHYSGNTIYF. Here the CDR3 DNA reads TGTGCCAGCAGCCACTACTCTGGAAACACCATATATTTT.

V usage is TRBV6-4 and J usage is TRBJ2-1; 10 nucleotides align to TRBD2. Trimming cost V 3 bases and J 10 bases; bases outside gene matches: 9. From germline, CDR1 is MRHNA and CDR2 SNTAGT. This CDR3 region has 15 residues. CDR3 region: CASSDSGGPVVEQFF. CDR3 bases: TGTGCCAGCAGTGATAGCGGGGGGCCGGTGGTGGAGCAGTTCTTC.

This sequence joins TRBV5-1 and TRBJ1-4; TRBD1 matches 9 bases. In germline, CDR1 is SGHRS, CDR2 YFSETQ. With 4 bases clipped from V and 8 bases from J, the junction kept 9 bases outside the gene matches. This CDR3 region has 15 residues. DNA of the CDR3: TGCGCCAGCAGCCCCGGGACAGGGTTAGAGGAAAAACTGTTTTTT. It codes for CASSPGTGLEEKLFF.